Below, one TCR beta chain is given with its context. This clone was detected only once. What antigen it recognizes has not been identified. No base qualities exist here, and no much larger clone lies one base off it. The time point label corresponds to: about 28 days (+/-7) after the second vaccine dose. Because spike-specific TCR depth and breadth did not differ between the two schedules, AZD1222 recipients who got a second dose at roughly 4 weeks were pooled with those who got a second dose at roughly 12 weeks. Samples from vaccinated people were obtained from the UK trials COV001 and COV002, which included a single-blind randomized controlled phase 2/3 trial of AZD1222 (ChAdOx1 nCoV-19) in healthy adults. For TCRbeta chain sequencing, PBMC samples from trial participants were taken at day 0 and at day 28 after the second dose. V is trimmed back by 2 bases and J by 4 bases, and the junction contains 7 bases that no gene match accounts for. CDR1 LNHDA and CDR2 SQIVND are derived from the germline V gene (reference sequence). Including the terminal cysteine and phenylalanine, the CDR3 comprises 15 residues. The CDR3 DNA has 45 bases and is translated from base 1.

The CDR3 regions of human TCRbeta chains were subjected to immunosequencing. In the paper's pipeline: Repertoire TCRs were matched against a reference library of SARS-CoV-2-specific TCRs generated with the MIRA antigen-specificity platform. Breadth meant the fraction of unique TCRs that were SARS-CoV-2-associated, whereas depth meant the fraction of total T cells that were SARS-CoV-2-associated. Each spike-specific TCR was assigned to its reactive spike region and to a CD4 or CD8 class using the MIRA data. Log10-transformed breadth and depth values were compared by one-way ANOVA with Sidak's multiple comparisons tests. TCRdb carries this immuneACCESS record with in-frame sequences only. Its versions omit some clonotypes, under half of them owing to an unresolved V gene in the studies checked, with the rest unexplained. V and J calls and clone size are those listed in that table; D and trimming were worked out from the DNA. A total of around 130,000 clones appear in this sample, just under 95% of them only once. The ten largest clones represent 1.1% of the sample.

This sample was taken from a study of T cell responses to AZD1222 COVID-19 vaccine (TCRdb year 2021). Regarding the complete study: A total of under 250 trial participants underwent TCR sequencing, of whom about 210 had received two doses of AZD1222 and around 25 had received two doses of the MenACWY control vaccine. Enrollment into the trials was organized by age into subgroups of 18-55, 56-69 and 70-plus years, and those subgroups contained about 160, 30 and 59 TCR-sequenced participants, respectively.

Beyond this particular receptor, the publication reports: In the small 56-69-year group, the increase in depth fell short of significance, most likely because of low power. Reportedly, almost half of the unique spike-specific TCRs recognized epitopes lying outside the regions that are mutated in the B.1.351 and B.1.1.7 variants. After two AZD1222 doses, spike-specific TCR breadth and depth were significantly higher than at day 0 and than in MenACWY recipients. Conclusions about previously exposed vaccinees are limited, since just six or seven AZD1222 recipients were seropositive for SARS-CoV-2 at baseline. Vaccine-associated CD4 TCRs spanned the whole spike protein, with dominant responses in regions 160-218 and 743-854. No day 14 peak-response samples were available, so repertoires were characterized only after the peak T cell response. Participants were mostly white British and included more females than males, and it was suggested by the authors that clonal diversity may have been underestimated.

The sequence is built from TRBV19 and TRBJ1-1; TRBD1 lines up with 7 middle nucleotides. Sequenced here: peripheral blood, sampled 28 days after the second AZD1222 dose. The clonotype was recovered from an adult who received the AZD1222 COVID-19 vaccine. In nucleotides, the sequence is TGTGCCAGTAGTATACACAGGGGATTGGGCACTGAAGCTTTCTTT. This codes for CASSIHRGLGTEAFF.